The T cell receptor (beta chain) described here comes from a study of blood T cell repertoires in COVID-19. Study in general: COVID-19 samples collected from the United States, Italy and Spain covered acute and convalescent phases.

Trimming removed 6 bases at V and 6 bases at J, with 12 bases between. The CDR3 sequence is 13 residues long. CDR1 and CDR2 (germline): MDHEN, SYDVKM. Original processing notes: By means of reference gene primer amplification, nucleated cell counts were estimated. Some clones are missing from TCRdb's copy, which holds only in-frame ones; the method was immunoSEQ multiplex PCR. V and J calls and clone size are given by that table; D and trimming were obtained from the DNA. The sample yields just over 90,000 clones, approximately 76% seen once. The receptor was derived from a man aged 70-80 years with acute or convalescent COVID-19. Sample: peripheral blood. The chain joins TRBV28 to TRBJ1-5; no clear D. The CDR3 region has the DNA TGTGCCAGCAGCCTCCTTCCGGGTCAGCCCCAGCATTTT. This encodes CASSLLPGQPQHF.